One TCR beta chain is described in this entry. This CDR3 contains 16 residues. The V end was cut by 5 bases, the J end by 5 bases, with 20 bases between. Germline V gene data show CDR1 as WSHSY and CDR2 as SAAADI. The protocol was immunoSEQ multiplex PCR, while the TCRdb copy is restricted to in-frame clones and leaves out a portion. The data show around 500,000 clones, 65% to 85% seen once. This entry is derived from a study of shared clonotypes between healthy human individuals. Sequenced: PBMCs. This clonotype was obtained from a woman aged 40-49 years in good health. Some clones in this sample may be carry-over from other donors' samples. The rearrangement uses TRBV10-2 and TRBJ2-3; maybe TRBD2 (6 bases). This chain's CDR3 is CASSRGIWPHLDTQYF. CDR3 DNA sequence: TGCGCCAGCAGTCGGGGGATTTGGCCGCATCTAGATACGCAGTATTTT.